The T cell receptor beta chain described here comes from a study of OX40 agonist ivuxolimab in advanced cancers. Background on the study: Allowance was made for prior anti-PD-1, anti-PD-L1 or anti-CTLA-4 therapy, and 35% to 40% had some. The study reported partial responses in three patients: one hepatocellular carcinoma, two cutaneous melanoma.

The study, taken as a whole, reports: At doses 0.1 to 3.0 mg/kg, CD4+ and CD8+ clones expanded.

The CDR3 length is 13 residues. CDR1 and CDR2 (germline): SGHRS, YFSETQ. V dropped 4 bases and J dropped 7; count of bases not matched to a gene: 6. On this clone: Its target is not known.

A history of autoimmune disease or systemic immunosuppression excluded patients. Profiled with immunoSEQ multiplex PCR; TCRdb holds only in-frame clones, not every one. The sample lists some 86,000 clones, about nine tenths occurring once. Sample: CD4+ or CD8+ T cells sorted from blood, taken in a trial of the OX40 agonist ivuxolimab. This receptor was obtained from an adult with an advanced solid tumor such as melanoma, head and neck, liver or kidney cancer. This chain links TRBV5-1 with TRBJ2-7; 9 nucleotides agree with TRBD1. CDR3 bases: TGCGCCAGCAGCGCGGGACAGGGCTGGGAGCAGTACTTC. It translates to CASSAGQGWEQYF.